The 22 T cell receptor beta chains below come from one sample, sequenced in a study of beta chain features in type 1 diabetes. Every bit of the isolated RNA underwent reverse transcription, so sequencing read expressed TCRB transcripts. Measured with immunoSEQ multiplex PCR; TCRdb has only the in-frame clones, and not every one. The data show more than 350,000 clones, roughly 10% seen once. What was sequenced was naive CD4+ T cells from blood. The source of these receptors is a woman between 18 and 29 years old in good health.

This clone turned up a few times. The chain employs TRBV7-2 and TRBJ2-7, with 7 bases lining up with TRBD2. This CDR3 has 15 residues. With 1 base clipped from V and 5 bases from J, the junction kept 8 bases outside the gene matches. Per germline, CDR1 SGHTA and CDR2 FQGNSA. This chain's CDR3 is CASSLGSGKANEQYF. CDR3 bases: TGTGCCAGCAGCTTAGGGAGCGGGAAGGCAAACGAGCAGTACTTC. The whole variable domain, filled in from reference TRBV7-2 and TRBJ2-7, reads GAGVSQSPSNKVTEKGKDVELRCDPISGHTALYWYRQSLGQGLEFLIYFQGNSAPDKSGLPSDRFSAERTGGSVSTLTIQRTQQEDSAVYLCASSLGSGKANEQYFGPGTRLTVT.

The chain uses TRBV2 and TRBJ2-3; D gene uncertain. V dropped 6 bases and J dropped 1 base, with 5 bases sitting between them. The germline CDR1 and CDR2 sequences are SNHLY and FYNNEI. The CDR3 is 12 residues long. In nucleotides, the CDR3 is TGTGCCAGCAGCCAGCGCACAGATACGCAGTATTTT. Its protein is CASSQRTDTQYF.

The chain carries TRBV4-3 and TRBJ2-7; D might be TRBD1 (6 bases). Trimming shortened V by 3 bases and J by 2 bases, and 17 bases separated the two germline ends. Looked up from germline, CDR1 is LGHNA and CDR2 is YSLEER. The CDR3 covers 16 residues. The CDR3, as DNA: TGCGCCAGCAGCCAGACTGACAGGCGGAAAACCTACGAGCAGTACGTC. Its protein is CASSQTDRRKTYEQYV.

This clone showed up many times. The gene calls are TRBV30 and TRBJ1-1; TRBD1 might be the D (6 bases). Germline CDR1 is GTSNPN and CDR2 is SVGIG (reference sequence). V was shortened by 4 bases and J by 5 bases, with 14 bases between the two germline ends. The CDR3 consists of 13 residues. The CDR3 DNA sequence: TGTGCCTGGAATGCACAGGGTTGGACTGAAGCTTTCTTT. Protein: CAWNAQGWTEAFF. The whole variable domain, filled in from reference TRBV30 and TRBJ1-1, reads SQTIHQWPATLVQPVGSPLSLECTVEGTSNPNLYWYRQAAGRGLQLLFYSVGIGQISSEVPQNLSASRPQDRQFILSSKKLLLSDSGFYLCAWNAQGWTEAFFGQGTRLTVV.

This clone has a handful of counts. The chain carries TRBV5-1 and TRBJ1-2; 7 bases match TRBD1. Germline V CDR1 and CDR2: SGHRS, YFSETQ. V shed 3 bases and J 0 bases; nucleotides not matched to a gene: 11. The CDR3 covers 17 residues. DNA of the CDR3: TGCGCCAGCAGCTCAACAGGGGCGATTCCAACTAACTATGGCTACACCTTC. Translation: CASSSTGAIPTNYGYTF.

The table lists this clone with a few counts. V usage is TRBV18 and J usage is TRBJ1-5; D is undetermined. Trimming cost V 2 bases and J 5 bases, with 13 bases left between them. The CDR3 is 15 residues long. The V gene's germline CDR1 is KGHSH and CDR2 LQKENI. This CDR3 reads CASSPYGGAHQPQHF. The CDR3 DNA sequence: TGTGCCAGCTCACCATACGGCGGAGCTCATCAGCCCCAGCATTTT.

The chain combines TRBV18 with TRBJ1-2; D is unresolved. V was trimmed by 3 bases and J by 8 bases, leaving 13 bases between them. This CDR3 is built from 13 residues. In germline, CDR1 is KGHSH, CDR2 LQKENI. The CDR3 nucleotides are TGTGCCAGCTCACCTTTCTCAGCTCACGGCTACACCTTC. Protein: CASSPFSAHGYTF.

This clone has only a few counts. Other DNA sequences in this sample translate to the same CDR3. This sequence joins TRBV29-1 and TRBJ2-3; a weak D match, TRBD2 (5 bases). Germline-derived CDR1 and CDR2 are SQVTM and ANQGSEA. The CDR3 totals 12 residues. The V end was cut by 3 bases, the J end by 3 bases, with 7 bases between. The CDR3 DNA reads TGCAGCGTTGATCCGGGAACAGATACGCAGTATTTT. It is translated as CSVDPGTDTQYF.

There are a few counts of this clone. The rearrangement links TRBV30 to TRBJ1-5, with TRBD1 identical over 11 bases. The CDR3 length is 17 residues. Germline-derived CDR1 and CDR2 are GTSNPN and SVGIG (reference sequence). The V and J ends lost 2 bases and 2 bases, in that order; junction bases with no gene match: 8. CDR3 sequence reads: CAWSSGTGGRGNQPQHF. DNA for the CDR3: TGTGCCTGGAGTAGCGGGACAGGGGGAAGGGGCAATCAGCCCCAGCATTTT.

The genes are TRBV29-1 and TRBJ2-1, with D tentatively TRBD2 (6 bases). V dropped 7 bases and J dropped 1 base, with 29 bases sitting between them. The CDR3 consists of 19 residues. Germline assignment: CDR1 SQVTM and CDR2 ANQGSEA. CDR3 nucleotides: TGCAGCGGTTCAGGCGACGTCGGCTCAGCGGGCCTTTCCTACAATGAGCAGTTCTTC. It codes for CSGSGDVGSAGLSYNEQFF.

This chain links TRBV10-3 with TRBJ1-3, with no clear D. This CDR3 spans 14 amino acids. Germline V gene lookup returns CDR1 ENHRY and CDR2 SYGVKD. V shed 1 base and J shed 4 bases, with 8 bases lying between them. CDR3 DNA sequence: TGTGCCATCAGTGAGTGGGCGGTCGGAAACACCATATATTTT. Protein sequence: CAISEWAVGNTIYF.

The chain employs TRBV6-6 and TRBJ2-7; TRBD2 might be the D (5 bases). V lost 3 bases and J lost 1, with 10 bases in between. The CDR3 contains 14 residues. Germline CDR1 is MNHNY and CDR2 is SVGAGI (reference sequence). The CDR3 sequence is CASSYSAGSYEQYV. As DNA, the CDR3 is TGTGCCAGCAGTTATTCGGCGGGTTCCTACGAGCAGTACGTC.

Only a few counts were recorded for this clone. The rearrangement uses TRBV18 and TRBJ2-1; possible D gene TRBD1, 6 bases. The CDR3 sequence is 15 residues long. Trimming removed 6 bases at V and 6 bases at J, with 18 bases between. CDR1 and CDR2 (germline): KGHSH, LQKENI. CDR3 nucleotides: TGTGCCAGCTCGCGCACAGGGAAGGGGTCCAATGAGCAGTTCTTC. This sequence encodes CASSRTGKGSNEQFF.

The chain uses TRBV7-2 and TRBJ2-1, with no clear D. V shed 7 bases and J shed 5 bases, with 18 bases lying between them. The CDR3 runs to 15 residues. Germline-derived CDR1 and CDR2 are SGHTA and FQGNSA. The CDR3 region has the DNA TGTGCCAGCACCAAACAGAAAGTGATTAACAATGAGCAGTTCTTC. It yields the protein CASTKQKVINNEQFF.

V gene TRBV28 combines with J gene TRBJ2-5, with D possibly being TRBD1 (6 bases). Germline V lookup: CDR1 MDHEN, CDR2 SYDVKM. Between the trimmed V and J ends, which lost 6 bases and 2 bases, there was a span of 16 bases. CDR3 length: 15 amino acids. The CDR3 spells CASSQTGSGQETQYF. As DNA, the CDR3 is TGTGCCAGCAGCCAAACAGGGAGCGGACAAGAGACCCAGTACTTC.

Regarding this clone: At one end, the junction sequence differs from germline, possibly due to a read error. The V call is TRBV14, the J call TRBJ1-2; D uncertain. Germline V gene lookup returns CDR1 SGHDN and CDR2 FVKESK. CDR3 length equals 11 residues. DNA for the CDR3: TGTGCCAGCAGCCAAGGAGGGCGGCAGCGATTC. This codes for CASSQGGRQRF.

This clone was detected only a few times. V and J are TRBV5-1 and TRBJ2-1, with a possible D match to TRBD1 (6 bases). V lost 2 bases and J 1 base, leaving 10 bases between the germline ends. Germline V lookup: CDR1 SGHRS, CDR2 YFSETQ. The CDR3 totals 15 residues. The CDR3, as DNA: TGCGCCAGCAGCTTTGTACAGGGTTCCTACAATGAGCAGTTCTTC. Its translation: CASSFVQGSYNEQFF.

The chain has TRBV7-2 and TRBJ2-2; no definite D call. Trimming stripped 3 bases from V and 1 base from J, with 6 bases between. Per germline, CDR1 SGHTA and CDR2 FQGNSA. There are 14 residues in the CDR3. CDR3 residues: CASSLVRNTGELFF. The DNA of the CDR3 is TGTGCCAGCAGCTTGGTCCGGAACACCGGGGAGCTGTTTTTT.

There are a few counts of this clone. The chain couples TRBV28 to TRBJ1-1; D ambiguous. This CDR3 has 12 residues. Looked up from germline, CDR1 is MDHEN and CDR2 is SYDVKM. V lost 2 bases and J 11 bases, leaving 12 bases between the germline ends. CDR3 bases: TGTGCCAGCAGTTTAAGTCACAACACGGCTTTCTTT. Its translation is CASSLSHNTAFF. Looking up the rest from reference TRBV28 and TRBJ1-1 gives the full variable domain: DVKVTQSSRYLVKRTGEKVFLECVQDMDHENMFWYRQDPGLGLRLIYFSYDVKMKEKGDIPEGYSVSREKKERFSLILESASTNQTSMYLCASSLSHNTAFFGQGTRLTVV.

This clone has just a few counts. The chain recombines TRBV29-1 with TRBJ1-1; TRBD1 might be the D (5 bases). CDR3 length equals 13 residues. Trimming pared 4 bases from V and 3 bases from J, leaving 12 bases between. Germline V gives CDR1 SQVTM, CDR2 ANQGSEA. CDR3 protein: CSVGTRADTEAFF. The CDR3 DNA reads TGCAGCGTTGGAACCAGGGCCGACACTGAAGCTTTCTTT.

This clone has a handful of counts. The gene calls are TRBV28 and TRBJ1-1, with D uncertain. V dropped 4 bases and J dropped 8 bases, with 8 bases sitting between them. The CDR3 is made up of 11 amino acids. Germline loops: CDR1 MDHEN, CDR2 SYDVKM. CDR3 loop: CASSYGEEAFF. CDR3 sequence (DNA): TGTGCCAGCAGTTACGGGGAGGAAGCTTTCTTT.

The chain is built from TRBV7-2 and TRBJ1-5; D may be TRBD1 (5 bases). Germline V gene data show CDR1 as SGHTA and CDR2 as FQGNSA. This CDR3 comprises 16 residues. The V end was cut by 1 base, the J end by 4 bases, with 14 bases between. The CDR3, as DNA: TGTGCCAGCAGCTTAGTGGGGACTTGGGGGAATCAGCCCCAGCATTTT. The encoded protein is CASSLVGTWGNQPQHF. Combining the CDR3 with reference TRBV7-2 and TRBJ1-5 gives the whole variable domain GAGVSQSPSNKVTEKGKDVELRCDPISGHTALYWYRQSLGQGLEFLIYFQGNSAPDKSGLPSDRFSAERTGGSVSTLTIQRTQQEDSAVYLCASSLVGTWGNQPQHFGDGTRLSIL.